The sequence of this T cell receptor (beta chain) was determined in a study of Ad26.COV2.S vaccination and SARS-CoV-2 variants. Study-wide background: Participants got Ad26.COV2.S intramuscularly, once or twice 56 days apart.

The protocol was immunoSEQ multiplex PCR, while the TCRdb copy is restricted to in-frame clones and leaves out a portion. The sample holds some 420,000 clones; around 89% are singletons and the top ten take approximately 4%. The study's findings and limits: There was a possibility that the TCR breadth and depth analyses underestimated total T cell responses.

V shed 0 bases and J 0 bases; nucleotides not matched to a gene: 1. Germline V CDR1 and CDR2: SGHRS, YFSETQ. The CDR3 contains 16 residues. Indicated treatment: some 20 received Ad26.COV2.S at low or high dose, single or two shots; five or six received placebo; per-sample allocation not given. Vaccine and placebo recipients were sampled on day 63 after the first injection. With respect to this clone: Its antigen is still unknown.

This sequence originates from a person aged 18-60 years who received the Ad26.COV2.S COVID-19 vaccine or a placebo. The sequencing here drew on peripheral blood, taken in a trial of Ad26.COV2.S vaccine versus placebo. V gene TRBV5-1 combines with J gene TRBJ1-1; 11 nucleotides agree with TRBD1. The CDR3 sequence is CASSLGDRGMNTEAFF. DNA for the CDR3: TGCGCCAGCAGCTTGGGGGACAGGGGGATGAACACTGAAGCTTTCTTT.